This TCR beta chain was recovered during a study of radiotherapy plus CTLA-4 blockade in lung cancer. Study summary: With 30% to 40% of patients having disease control, objective responses were seen in about 19%. General study results and limits: Early clonal dynamics of blood T cells, together with interferon-beta, were reported as the best response predictor. The study found tumor-derived TCR clones expanded in blood after radiotherapy plus ipilimumab.

As concerns this clone: Its antigen remains unidentified. Additional DNA sequences in this sample encode the identical CDR3.

Using immunoSEQ multiplex PCR, the repertoire was profiled, and TCRdb retains in-frame clones only, with some absent. The sample includes more than 75,000 clones, roughly 85% of them seen just once. Focal radiation with ipilimumab CTLA-4 blockade was given to patients with chemo-refractory metastatic non-small-cell lung cancer. The length of the CDR3 is 11 residues. In germline, CDR1 is MNHEY, CDR2 SMNVEV (reference sequence). The germline V and J ends were trimmed by 6 bases and 3 bases, with 6 bases remaining between them. The chain has TRBV27 and TRBJ2-7; TRBD1 might be the D (5 bases). The clonotype was recovered from a human donor with non-small cell lung cancer that progressed on radiotherapy plus ipilimumab. This specimen consisted of peripheral blood, obtained from a patient treated with radiotherapy plus ipilimumab. The CDR3 is CASSQGYEQYF. CDR3 bases: TGTGCCAGCAGCCAGGGCTACGAGCAGTACTTC.